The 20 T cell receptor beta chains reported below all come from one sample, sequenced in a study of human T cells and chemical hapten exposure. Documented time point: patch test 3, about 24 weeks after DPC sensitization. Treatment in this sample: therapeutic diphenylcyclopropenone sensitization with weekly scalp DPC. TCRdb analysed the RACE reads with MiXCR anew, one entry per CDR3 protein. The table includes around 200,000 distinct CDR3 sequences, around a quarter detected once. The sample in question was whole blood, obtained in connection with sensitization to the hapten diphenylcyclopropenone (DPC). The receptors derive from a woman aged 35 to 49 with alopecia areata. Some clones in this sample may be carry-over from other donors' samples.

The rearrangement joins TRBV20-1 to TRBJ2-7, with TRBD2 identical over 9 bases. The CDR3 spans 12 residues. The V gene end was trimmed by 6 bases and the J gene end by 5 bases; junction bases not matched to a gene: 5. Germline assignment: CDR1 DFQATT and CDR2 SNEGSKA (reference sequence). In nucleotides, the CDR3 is TGCAGTGCCCTGGGACTAGCCCACGAGCAGTACTTC. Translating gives CSALGLAHEQYF.

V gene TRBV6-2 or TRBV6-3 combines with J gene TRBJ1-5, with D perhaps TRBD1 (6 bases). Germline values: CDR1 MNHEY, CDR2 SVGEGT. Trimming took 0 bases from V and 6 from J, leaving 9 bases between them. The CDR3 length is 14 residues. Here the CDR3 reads CASSYSSGVQPQHF. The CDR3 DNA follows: TGTGCCAGCAGTTACTCCTCAGGGGTTCAGCCCCAGCATTTT.

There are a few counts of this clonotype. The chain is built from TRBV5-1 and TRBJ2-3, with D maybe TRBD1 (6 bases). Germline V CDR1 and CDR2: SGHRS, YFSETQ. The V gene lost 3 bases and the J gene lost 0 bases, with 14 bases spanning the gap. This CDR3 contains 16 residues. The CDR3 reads CASSSSGQLSTDTQYF. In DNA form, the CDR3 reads TGCGCCAGCAGCTCGTCCGGACAGCTCAGCACAGATACGCAGTATTTT.

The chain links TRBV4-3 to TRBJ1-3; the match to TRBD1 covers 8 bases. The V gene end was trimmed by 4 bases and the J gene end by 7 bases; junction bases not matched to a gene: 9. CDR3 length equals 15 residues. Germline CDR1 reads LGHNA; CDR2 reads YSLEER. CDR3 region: CASSPTGVVYNTIYF. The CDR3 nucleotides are TGCGCCAGCAGCCCGACAGGGGTGGTTTATAACACCATATATTTT.

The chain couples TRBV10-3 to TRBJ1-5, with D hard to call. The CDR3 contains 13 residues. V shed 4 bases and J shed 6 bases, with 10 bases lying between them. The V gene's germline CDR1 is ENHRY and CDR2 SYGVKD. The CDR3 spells CAISADLFQPQHF. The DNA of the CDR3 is TGTGCCATCAGTGCTGATCTCTTTCAGCCCCAGCATTTT.

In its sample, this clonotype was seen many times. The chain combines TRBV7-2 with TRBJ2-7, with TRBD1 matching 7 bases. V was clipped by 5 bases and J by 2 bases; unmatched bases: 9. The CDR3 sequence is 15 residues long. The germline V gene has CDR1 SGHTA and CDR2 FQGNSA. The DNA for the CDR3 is TGTGCCAGCAGCCTTATCCCGACAGGGACCTACGAGCAGTACTTC. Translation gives CASSLIPTGTYEQYF.

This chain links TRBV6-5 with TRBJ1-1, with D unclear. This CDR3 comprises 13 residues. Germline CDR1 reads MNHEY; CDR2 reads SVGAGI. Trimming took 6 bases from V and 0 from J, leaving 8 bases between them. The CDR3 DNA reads TGTGCCAGCAGCGGACTGTTGAACACTGAAGCTTTCTTT. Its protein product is CASSGLLNTEAFF.

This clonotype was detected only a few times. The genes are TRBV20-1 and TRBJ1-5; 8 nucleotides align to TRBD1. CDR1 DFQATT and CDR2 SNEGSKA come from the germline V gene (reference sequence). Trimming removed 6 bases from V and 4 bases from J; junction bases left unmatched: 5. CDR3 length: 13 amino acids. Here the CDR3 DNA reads TGCAGTGCCCCCAGGGGGCCGAATCAGCCCCAGCATTTT. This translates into CSAPRGPNQPQHF.

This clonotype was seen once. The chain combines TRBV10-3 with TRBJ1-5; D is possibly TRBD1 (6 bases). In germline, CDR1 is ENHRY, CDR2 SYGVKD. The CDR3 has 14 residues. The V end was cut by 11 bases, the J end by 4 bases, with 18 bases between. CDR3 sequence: CASRHAGVNQPQHF. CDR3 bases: TGTGCCTCCCGTCACGCAGGGGTTAATCAGCCCCAGCATTTT.

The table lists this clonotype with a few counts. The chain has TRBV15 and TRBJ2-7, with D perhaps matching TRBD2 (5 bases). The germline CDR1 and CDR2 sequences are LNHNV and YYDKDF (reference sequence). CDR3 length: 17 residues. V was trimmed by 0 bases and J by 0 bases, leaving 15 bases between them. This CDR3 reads CATSRDSGKGFSYEQYF. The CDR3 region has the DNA TGTGCCACCAGCAGAGATTCCGGGAAGGGCTTCTCCTACGAGCAGTACTTC.

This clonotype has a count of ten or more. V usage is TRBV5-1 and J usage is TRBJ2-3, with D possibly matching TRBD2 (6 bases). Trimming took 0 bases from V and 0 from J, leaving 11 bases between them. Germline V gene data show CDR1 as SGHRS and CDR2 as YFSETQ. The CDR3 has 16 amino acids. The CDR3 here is CASSLGSGPSTDTQYF. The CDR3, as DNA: TGCGCCAGCAGCTTGGGTAGCGGTCCTAGCACAGATACGCAGTATTTT.

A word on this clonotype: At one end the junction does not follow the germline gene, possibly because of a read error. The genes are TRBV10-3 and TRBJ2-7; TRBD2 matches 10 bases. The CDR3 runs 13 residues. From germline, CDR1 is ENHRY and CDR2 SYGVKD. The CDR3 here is CAISESTSGFPRF. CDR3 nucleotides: TGTGCCATCAGTGAGTCGACTAGCGGGTTCCCCCGTTTC.

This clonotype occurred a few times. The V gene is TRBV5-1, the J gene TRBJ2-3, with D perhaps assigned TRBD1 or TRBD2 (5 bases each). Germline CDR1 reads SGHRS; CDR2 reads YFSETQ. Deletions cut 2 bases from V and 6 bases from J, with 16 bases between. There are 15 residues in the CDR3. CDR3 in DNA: TGCGCCAGCAGCTTTCACGGGACCCTGGGGGATACGCAGTATTTT. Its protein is CASSFHGTLGDTQYF.

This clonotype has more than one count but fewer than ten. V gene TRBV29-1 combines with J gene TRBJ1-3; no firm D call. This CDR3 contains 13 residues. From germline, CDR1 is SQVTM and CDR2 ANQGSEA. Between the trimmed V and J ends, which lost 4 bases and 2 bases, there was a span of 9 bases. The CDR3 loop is CSVVMEAGNTIYF. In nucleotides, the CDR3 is TGCAGCGTTGTAATGGAAGCTGGAAACACCATATATTTT.

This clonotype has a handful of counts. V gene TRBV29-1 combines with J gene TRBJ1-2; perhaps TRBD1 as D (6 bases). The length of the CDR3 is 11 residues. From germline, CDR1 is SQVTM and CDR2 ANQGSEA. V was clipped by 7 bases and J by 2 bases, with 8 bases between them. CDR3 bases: TGCAGCGGGCAGGGGAACTATGGCTACACCTTC. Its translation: CSGQGNYGYTF.

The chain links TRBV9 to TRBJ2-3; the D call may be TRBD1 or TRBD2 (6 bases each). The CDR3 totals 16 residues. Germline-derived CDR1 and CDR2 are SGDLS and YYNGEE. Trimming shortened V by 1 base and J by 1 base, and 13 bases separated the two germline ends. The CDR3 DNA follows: TGTGCCAGCAGCGTAACGGGGGCTAGCCGCACAGATACGCAGTATTTT. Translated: CASSVTGASRTDTQYF.

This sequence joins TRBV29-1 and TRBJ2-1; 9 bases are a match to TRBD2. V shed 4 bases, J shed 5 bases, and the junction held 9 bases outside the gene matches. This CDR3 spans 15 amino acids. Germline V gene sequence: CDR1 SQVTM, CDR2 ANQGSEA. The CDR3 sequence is CSVGRSSGTHNEQFF. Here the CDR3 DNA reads TGCAGCGTTGGAAGGTCTAGCGGGACCCACAATGAGCAGTTCTTC.

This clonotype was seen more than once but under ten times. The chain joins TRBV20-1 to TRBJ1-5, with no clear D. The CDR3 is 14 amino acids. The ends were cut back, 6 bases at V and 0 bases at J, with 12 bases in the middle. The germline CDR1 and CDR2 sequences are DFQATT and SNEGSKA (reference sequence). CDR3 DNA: TGCAGTGCGTCCAGCCTTTATAGCAATCAGCCCCAGCATTTT. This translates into CSASSLYSNQPQHF.

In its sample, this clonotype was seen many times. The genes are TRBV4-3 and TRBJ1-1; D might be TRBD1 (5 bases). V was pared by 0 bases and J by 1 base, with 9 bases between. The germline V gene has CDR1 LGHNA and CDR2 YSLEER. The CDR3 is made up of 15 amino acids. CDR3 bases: TGCGCCAGCAGCCAAGATGAGGGGAGGAACACTGAAGCTTTCTTT. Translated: CASSQDEGRNTEAFF.

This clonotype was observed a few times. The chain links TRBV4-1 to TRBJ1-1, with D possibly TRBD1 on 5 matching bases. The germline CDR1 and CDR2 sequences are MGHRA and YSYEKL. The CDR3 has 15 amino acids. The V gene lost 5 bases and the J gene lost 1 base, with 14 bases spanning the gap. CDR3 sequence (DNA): TGCGCCAGCAGCTCCATGGGGGTGGGGAACACTGAAGCTTTCTTT. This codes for CASSSMGVGNTEAFF.